This T cell receptor beta chain was found in a study of T-cell reconstitution after alpha-beta-depleted transplantation in children. General observations from the study: T-cell counts and diversity were attributed mostly to newly produced T cells one year after transplant. In some patients, recipient T cells and intrathymic progenitors surviving conditioning explained high day-60 diversity. About two months after transplant, alpha-beta T cells reportedly came from several hundred expanded graft clones.

This clonotype was detected only a few times. The antigen is unknown. Germline values: CDR1 SSHAT, CDR2 FNYEAQ (reference sequence). The V end was cut by 5 bases, the J end by 2 bases, with 9 bases between. This CDR3 spans 13 amino acids. The library targeted TCRbeta and was prepared with unique molecular identifiers. TCRdb called the PCR reads again in MiXCR, with one record for every CDR3 protein. The table has 100,000 or so distinct CDR3 sequences, roughly 7.6% seen once. The genes are TRBV7-7 and TRBJ2-5, with D unresolved. The origin of this receptor is a boy between 2 and 10 years old with acute lymphoblastic leukemia, due to receive a stem cell transplant. This specimen consisted of PBMCs, obtained before TCRalphabeta/CD19-depleted stem cell transplant. CDR3 sequence (DNA): TGTGCCAGCAGCCTCGGGCCTCAAGAGACCCAGTACTTC. Translating it yields CASSLGPQETQYF.